The clone carrying this TCR beta chain was observed a few times. Its cognate antigen is unknown. Germline V gives CDR1 SGHVS, CDR2 FQNEAQ. CDR3 length: 16 amino acids. Trimming pared 1 base from V and 3 bases from J, leaving 12 bases between. TCRdb reprocessed the reads via MiXCR and lists one record per CDR3 protein. The top ten hold around 15% of the sample, which has about a million distinct CDR3 sequences, approximately 31% seen once. This sample was included in a study of T cell repertoires in cytomegalovirus infection. Study-level information: The study used recently identified HLA-C-restricted and well-studied HLA-B-restricted CMV epitopes. A matching HLA type, together with CMV infection, was signaled by public TCR beta signatures. Study results and limitations: People with CMV and the relevant HLA were identified by cumulative public TCR beta family frequency.

This TCR came from a human donor in good health (CMV status not recorded). Some clones in this sample may be carry-over from other donors' samples. J is TRBJ2-2 and V is TRBV7-8; D might be TRBD1 (6 bases). The input for sequencing was cultured CD8+ T cells from PBMCs, taken from culture after CMV antigen stimulation. The chain's CDR3 is CASSLVGAGDTGELFF. The CDR3 nucleotides read TGTGCCAGCAGCTTAGTAGGCGCAGGGGACACCGGGGAGCTGTTTTTT.